The entry below describes one TCR beta chain. The data originate from a study of blood T cell repertoires in COVID-19. The CDR3 contains 14 residues. V was cut by 2 bases and J by 0 bases, with 7 bases left in between. Germline-derived CDR1 and CDR2 are ENHRY and SYGVKD. In the source study's methods: The authors estimated nucleated cell counts from reference gene primer amplification. The protocol was immunoSEQ multiplex PCR, while the TCRdb copy is restricted to in-frame clones and leaves out a portion. The V and J calls and clone size are taken from that table; D and trimming were inferred from the DNA. There are 130,000 or so clones in the sample; about 83% occur only once, and 8.9% lies in the top ten.

The chain has TRBV10-3 and TRBJ1-1; D is undetermined. This clonotype was sampled from a man between 25 and 39 years old with COVID-19, enrolled during active disease. Input material: peripheral blood. In DNA form, the CDR3 reads TGTGCCATCAGTGAGACAGTAGTGAACACTGAAGCTTTCTTT. This encodes CAISETVVNTEAFF.